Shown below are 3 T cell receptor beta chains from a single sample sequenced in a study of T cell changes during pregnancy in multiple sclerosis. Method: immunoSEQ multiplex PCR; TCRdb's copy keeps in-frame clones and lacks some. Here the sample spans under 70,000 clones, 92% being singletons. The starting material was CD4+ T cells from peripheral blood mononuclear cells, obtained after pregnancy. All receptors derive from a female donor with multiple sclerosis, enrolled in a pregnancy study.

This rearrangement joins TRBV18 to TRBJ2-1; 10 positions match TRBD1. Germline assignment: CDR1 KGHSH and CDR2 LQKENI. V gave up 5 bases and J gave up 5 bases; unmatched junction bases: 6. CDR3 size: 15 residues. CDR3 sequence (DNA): TGTGCCAGCTCATCGGGACAGGGGTGGAACAATGAGCAGTTCTTC. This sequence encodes CASSSGQGWNNEQFF.

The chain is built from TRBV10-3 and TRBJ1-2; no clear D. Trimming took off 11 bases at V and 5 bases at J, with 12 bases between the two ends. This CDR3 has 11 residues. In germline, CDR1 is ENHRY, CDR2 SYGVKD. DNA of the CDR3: TGTGCCTCGAGCTCGGGGTATGGCTACACCTTC. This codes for CASSSGYGYTF.

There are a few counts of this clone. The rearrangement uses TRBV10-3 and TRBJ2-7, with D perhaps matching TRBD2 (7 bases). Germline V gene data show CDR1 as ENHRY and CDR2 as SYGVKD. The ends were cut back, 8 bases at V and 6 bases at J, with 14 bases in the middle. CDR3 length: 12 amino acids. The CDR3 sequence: CAIAGAATEQYF. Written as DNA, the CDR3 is TGTGCCATCGCGGGGGCCGCCACCGAGCAGTACTTC.